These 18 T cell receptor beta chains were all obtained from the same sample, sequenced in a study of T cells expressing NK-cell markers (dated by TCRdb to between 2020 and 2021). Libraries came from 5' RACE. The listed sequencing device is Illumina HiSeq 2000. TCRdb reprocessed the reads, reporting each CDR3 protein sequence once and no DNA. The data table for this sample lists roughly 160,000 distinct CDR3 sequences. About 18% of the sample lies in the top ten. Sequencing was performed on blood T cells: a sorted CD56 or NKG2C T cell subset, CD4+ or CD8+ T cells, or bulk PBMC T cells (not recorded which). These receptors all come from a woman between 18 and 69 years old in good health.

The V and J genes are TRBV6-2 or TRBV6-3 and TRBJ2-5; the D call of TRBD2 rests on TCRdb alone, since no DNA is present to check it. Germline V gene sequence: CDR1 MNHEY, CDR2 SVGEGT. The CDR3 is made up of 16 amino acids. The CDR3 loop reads CASSYGRGPTIKTQYF.

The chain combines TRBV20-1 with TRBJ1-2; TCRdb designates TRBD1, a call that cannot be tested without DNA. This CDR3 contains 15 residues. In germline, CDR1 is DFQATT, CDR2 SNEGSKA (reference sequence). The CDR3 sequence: CSAQDRGRFNYGYTF.

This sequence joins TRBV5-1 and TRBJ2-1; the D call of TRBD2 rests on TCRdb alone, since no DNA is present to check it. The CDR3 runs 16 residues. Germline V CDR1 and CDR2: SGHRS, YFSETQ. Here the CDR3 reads CASSLVPAASYNEQFF.

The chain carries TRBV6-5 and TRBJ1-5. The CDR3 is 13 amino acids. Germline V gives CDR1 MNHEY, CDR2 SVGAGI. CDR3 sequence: CASSYTSNQPQHF.

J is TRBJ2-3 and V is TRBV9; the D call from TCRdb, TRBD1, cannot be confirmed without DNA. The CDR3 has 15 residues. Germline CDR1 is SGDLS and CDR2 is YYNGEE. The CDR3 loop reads CASSALGTGTDTQYF.

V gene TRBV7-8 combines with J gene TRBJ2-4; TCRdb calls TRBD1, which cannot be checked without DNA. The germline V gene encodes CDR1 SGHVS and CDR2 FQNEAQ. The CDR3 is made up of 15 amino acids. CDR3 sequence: CASSPTGGGGNIQYF.

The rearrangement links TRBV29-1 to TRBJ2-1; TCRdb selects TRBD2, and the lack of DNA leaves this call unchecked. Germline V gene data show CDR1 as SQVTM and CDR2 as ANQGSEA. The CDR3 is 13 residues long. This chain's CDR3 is CSVVAPLAGEQFF.

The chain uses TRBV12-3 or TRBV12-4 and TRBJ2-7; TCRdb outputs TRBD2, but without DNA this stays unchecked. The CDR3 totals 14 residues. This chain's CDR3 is CASSPGRREVEQYF.

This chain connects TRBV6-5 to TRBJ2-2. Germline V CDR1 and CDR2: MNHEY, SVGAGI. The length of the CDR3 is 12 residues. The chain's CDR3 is CASSKLTGELFF.

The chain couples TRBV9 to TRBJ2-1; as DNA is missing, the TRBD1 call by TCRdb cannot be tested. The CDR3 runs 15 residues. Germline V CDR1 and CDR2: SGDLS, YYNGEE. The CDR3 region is CASSTRTGVYNEQFF.

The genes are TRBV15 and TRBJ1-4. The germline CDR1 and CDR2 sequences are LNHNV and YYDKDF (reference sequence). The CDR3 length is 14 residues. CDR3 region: CATSRDLFNEKLFF.

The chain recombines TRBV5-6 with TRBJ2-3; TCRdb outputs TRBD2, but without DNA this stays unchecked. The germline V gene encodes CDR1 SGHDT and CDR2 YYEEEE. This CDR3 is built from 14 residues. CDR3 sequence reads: CASSRDGFTDTQYF.

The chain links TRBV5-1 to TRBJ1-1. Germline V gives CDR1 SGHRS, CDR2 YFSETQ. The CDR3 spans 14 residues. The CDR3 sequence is CASSTGEGGVEAFF.

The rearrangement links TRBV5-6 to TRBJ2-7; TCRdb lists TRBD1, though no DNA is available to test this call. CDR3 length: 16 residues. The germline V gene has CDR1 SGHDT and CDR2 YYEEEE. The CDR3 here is CASRSEWDRVSYEQYF.

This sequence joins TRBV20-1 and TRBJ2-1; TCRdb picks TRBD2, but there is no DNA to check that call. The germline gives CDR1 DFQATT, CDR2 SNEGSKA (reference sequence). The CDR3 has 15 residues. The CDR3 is CSASPSSGNYNEQFF.

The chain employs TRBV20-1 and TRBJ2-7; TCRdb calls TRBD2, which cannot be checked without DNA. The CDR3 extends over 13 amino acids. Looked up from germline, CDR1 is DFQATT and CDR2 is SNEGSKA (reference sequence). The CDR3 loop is CSARATSGDEQYF.

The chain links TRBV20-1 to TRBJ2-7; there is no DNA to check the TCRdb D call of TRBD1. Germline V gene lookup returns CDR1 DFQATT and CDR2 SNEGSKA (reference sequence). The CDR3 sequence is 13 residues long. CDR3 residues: CSARVKGGYEQYF.

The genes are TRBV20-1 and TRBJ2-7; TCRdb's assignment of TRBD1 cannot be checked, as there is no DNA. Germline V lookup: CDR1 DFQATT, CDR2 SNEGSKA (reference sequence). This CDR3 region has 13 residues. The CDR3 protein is CSAKRAGENEQYF.